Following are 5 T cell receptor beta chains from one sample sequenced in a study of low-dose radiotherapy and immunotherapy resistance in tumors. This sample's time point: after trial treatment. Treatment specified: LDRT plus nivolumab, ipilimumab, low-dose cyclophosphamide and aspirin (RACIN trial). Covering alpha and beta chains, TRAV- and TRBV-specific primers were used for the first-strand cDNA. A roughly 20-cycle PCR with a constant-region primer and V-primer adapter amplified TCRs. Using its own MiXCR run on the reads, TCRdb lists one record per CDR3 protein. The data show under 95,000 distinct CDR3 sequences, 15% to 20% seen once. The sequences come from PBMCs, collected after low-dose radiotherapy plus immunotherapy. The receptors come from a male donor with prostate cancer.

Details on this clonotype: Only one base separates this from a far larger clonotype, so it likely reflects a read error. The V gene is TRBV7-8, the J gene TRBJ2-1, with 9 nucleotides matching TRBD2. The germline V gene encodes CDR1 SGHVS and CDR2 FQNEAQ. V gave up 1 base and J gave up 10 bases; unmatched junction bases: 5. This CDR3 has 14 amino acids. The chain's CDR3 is CASSLDSGRGEQFF. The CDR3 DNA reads TGTGCCAGCAGCTTAGATAGCGGGAGAGGGGAGCAGTTCTTC. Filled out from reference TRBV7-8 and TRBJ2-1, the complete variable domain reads GAGVSQSPRYKVAKRGQDVALRCDPISGHVSLFWYQQALGQGPEFLTYFQNEAQLDKSGLPSDRFFAERPEGSVSTLKIQRTQQEDSAVYLCASSLDSGRGEQFFGPGTRLTVL.

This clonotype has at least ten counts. The CDR3 DNA follows: TGTGCCAGCAGCTTAAGCGGTCACTCACGAGGGGAGACCCAGTACTTC. Translated, it gives CASSLSGHSRGETQYF. The chain links TRBV7-2 to TRBJ2-5; tentatively, D is TRBD2 (5 bases). The CDR3 is 16 residues long. The ends were cut back, 2 bases at V and 5 bases at J, with 18 bases in the middle. Germline CDR1 and CDR2: SGHTA and FQGNSA.

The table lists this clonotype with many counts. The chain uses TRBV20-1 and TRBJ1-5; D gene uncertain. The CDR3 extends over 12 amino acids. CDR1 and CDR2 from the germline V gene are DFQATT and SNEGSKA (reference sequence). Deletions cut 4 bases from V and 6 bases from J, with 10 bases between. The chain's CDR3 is CSAMGGSQPQHF. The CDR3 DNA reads TGCAGTGCTATGGGAGGTTCTCAGCCCCAGCATTTT.

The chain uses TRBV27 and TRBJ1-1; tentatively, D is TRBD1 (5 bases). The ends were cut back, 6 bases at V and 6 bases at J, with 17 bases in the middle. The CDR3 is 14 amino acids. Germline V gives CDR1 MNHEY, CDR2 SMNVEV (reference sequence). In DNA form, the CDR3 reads TGTGCCAGCAGGGTGACAGCTTTGACGGCTGAAGCTTTCTTT. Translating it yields CASRVTALTAEAFF.

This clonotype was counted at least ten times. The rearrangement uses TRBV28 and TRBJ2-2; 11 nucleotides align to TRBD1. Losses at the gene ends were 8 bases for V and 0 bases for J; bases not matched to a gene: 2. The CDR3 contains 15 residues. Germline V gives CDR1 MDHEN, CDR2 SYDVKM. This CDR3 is CASLGQGANTGELFF. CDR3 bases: TGTGCCAGCCTGGGACAGGGGGCGAACACCGGGGAGCTGTTTTTT.